This T cell receptor beta chain was recorded in a study of blood T cells in healthy people across ages (dated by TCRdb to between 2014 and 2016). Background for the entire study: In model experiments, template switching captured roughly one uniquely barcoded TCR beta cDNA molecule for every two T cells. The study measured age-related changes in TCR beta repertoire diversity using deep sequencing normalized with unique cDNA molecular identifiers. The donors were split into four age groups: young (average about 15 years), middle-aged (39), aged (62) and long-lived (about 82). To avoid experimental bias, donors of different ages were distributed randomly across sequencing lanes. Two additional independent replicas of 1 million unique cDNA reads from the same blood draw were analyzed for two donors (one aged 18 to 29 and one aged 80 or older). Overall results and qualifications from the work: Compared with the aged group, the long-lived group had more naive CD4+ T cells, fewer expanded clones and increased TCR diversity, suggesting age selection. Bulk unsorted PBMC profiling prevented conclusive comparison of naive and antigen-experienced compartments. Total diversity estimates from one million sequenced T cells were considered lower bounds and underestimates. There was a strong correlation between observed TCR beta diversity and the percentage of naive T cells measured by flow cytometry. As age increased, observed TCR beta diversity per million T cells dropped in a roughly linear way, and a significant reduction was already evident by age 40. Because donor CMV infection status was unknown, age-related changes in expanded clonotypes were potentially confounded.

Comment on this clonotype: The antigen this receptor binds is unknown. No base-level quality is on record; no much larger clone is a single base apart.

Libraries were made using 5' RACE. TCRdb lists the instrument as Illumina HiSeq 2500. A second roughly 6 to 12 cycle PCR used a sample-barcoded 5' primer and a J-beta primer mix. A unique molecular identifier was introduced onto each TCR beta cDNA molecule by a template-switch 5' adaptor carrying 12 random nucleotides. At least 2.5 million CDR3-containing paired-end reads were obtained from each sample. The Mint cDNA synthesis kit, primed by a TRBC-specific oligonucleotide, was used to synthesize first-strand cDNA from all RNA. Following uracil-DNA glycosylase treatment, a first 18-cycle PCR with universal primers M1SS and BC2_uni_R was performed on all cDNA. Per the original workflow: For normalization, 1 million high-quality reads were randomly selected from each sample, with every read carrying a distinct molecular identifier. Instead of being binned into consensus sequences, reads with shared molecular identifiers were discarded. MiTCR, with a Q25 quality threshold and the strictest error-elimination algorithm, was used for CDR3 identification, clonotype clustering and error correction. Lower-bound total TCR beta diversity was estimated with a nonparametric unseen species model using Euler transformation. TCRdb handled the public reads itself, with Q25 trimming in fastp and clone calling in MiXCR, and kept productive beta chains. Rows are combined by CDR3 protein, so each entry shows the most common genes and DNA. These V and J calls are TCRdb output, not the study's own analysis. The sample has hundreds of thousands of distinct CDR3 sequences on record, about 54% of them singletons. The biggest ten clones account for roughly 34% of the sample.

Its CDR3 holds 18 amino acids, cysteine through phenylalanine. Here the CDR3 DNA is all that survives: 54 bases in frame from base 1. Relative to germline, V is missing 2 bases and J is missing 3 bases, with 15 bases of the junction outside any gene match. The germline V gene supplies CDR1 MRHNA and CDR2 SNTAGT. The roughly 37 donors, aged roughly 6 to 90 years, were systemically healthy Caucasian individuals from Russia. About 9.1 milliliters of peripheral blood were collected from each donor into EDTA-treated Vacutainer tubes. Ficoll-Paque density-gradient centrifugation was used to isolate PBMCs, with at least 7 million obtained per sample. Trizol reagent was used to extract total RNA from PBMCs, with at least 6 micrograms per sample. The percentages of naive CD45RAhigh/CD27high T cells were determined by flow cytometry on a PBMC aliquot from every donor.

The sequenced material came from blood. This receptor chain uses TRBV6-4 and TRBJ1-1; a stretch of 7 junction bases matches TRBD1. The receptor's source is a man in his fifties or sixties in good health. The DNA sequence reads TGTGCCAGCAGTGACCTAAACCCGGGACAGAGTCAGGACACTGAAGCTTTCTTT. Its translation is CASSDLNPGQSQDTEAFF.